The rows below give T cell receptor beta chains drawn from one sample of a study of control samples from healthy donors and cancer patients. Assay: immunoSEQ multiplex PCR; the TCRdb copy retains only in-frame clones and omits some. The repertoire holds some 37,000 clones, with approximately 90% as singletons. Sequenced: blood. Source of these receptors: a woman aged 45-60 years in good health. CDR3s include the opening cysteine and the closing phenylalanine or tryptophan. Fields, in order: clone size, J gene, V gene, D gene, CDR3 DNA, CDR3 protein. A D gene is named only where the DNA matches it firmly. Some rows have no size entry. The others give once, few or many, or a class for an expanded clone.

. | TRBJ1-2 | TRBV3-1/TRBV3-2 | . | TGTGCCAGCAGCCAAGATTTAGGCCTCCCCAATGGCTACACCTTC | CASSQDLGLPNGYTF
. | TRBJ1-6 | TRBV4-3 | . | TGCGCCAGCAGCCAAGGGACTTCGGGATCACCCCTCCACTTT | CASSQGTSGSPLHF
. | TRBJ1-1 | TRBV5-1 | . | TGCGCCAGCAGCTTGACAGGGTTGGGGAACACTGAAGCTTTCTTT | CASSLTGLGNTEAFF
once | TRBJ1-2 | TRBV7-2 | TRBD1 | TGTGCCAGCAGCTCCAGAGGGCGGACAGGGGGCGACTATGGCTACACCTTC | CASSSRGRTGGDYGYTF
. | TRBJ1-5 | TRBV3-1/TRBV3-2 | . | TGTGCCAGCAGCCTAAGGGGGGGCTGGAATCAGCCCCAGCATTTT | CASSLRGGWNQPQHF
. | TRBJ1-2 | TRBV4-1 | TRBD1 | TGCGCCAGCAGCCAAAGTGGGGACAGGGCCTATGGCTACACCTTC | CASSQSGDRAYGYTF
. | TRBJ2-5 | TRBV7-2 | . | TGTGCCAGCAGCTTTTTACCTCAAGAGACCCAGTACTTC | CASSFLPQETQYF
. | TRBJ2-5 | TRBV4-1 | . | TGCGCCAGCAGAAAAACCGGACTCGATCTCCAAGAGACCCAGTACTTC | CASRKTGLDLQETQYF
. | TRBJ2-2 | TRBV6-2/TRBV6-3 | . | TGTGCCAGCAGTCAAACTAGCCGCGCCGGGGAGCTGTTTTTT | CASSQTSRAGELFF
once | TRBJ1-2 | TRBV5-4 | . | TGTGCCAGCAGCTTGGATGCTCCAGGACAATTTCTTTTC | CASSLDAPGQFLF
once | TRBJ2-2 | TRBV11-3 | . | TGTGCCAGCAGCCCCCCGACGGGGGAGCTGTTTTTT | CASSPPTGELFF
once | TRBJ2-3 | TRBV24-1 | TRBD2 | TGTGCCACCAGTGATCGCCTAGCGGGGATTGAAGATACGCAGTATTTT | CATSDRLAGIEDTQYF
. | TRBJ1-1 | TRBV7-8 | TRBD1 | TGTGCCAGCAGCCGACAGGAAGTACAGGGGCGTGAAGCTTTCTTT | CASSRQEVQGREAFF
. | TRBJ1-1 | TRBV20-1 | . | TGCAGTGCTGTCCGGGACGAAGCTTTCTTT | CSAVRDEAFF
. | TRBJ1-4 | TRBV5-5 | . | TGTGCCAGCAGCTCCTCACAGGCAACTAATGAAAAACTGTTTTTT | CASSSSQATNEKLFF
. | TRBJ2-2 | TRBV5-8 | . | TGTGCCAGCAGCTTGGAGGGGGTATCGAACACCGGGGAGCTGTTTTTT | CASSLEGVSNTGELFF
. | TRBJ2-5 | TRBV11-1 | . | TGTGCCAGCAGCCGCGACCCTAAATCCGAGACCCAGTACTTC | CASSRDPKSETQYF
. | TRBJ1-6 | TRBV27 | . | TGTGCCAGCAGGGGGAGAAGTTGGGAGCTCTATAATTCACCCCTCCACTTT | CASRGRSWELYNSPLHF
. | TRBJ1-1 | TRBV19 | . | TGTGCCAGTAGAGACATGAACACTGAAGCTTTCTTT | CASRDMNTEAFF
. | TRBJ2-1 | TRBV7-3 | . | TGTGCCAGCAGCTTAAAAGACCCCGGGACTGCCCAATACAATGAGCAGTTCTTC | CASSLKDPGTAQYNEQFF
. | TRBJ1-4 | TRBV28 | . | TGTGCCAGCAGTGGAAGGGACGAGGAAAAACTGTTTTTT | CASSGRDEEKLFF
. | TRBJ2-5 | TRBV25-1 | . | TGTGCCAGCAGTGACCCGGGACTCTCGGGAGAGACCCAGTACTTC | CASSDPGLSGETQYF
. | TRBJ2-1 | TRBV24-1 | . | TGTGCCACCAGTGATTCCACAGGGACCCCTAACAATGAGCAGTTCTTC | CATSDSTGTPNNEQFF
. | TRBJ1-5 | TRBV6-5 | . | TGTGCCAGCGGGGGAGAGGGTGGACTCAATCAGCCCCAGCATTTT | CASGGEGGLNQPQHF
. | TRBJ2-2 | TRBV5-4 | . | TGTGCCAGCAGCTCGGCGATAGGGAAGAACACCGGGGAGCTGTTTTTT | CASSSAIGKNTGELFF
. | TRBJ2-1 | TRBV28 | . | TGTGCCAGCATTTTTGGGGGTGAGCAGTTCTTC | CASIFGGEQFF
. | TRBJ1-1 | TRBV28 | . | TGTGCCAGCAGTTTATTGAACACTGAAGCTTTCTTT | CASSLLNTEAFF
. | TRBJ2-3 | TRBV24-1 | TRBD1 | TGTGCCACCAGTGACCCGGGACAGACGCAGTATTTT | CATSDPGQTQYF
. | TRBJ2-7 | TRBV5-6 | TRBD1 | TGTGCCAGCAGCACCAACAGGGGCGACGAGCAGTACTTC | CASSTNRGDEQYF
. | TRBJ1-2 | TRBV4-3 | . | TGCGCCAGCAGCCAAGGTCGGTCTAACTATGGCTACACCTTC | CASSQGRSNYGYTF
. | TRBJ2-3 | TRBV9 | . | TGTGCCAGCTCCAGGGGGGACACAGATACGCAGTATTTT | CASSRGDTDTQYF
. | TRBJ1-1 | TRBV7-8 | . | TGTGCCAGCAGCCCCGGGAGGGTTAAGATGTTTGCTGAAGCTTTCTTT | CASSPGRVKMFAEAFF
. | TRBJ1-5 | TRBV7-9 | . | TGTGCCAGCAGCCCAGAGGGCGATCAGCCCCAGCATTTT | CASSPEGDQPQHF
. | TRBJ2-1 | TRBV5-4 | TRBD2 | TGTGCCAGCAGCAGTAGCGGGGGGGCCTACAATGAGCAGTTCTTC | CASSSSGGAYNEQFF
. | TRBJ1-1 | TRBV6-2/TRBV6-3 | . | TGTGCCAGCAGTCGCAAGGGCACTGAAGCTTTCTTT | CASSRKGTEAFF
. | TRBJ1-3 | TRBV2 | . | TGTGCCAGCTCTTTAGAGGAGGGCTCTGGAAACACCATATATTTT | CASSLEEGSGNTIYF
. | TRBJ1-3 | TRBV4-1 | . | TGCGCCAGCAGCCACGGACAAACCGGGCGAAACACCATATATTTT | CASSHGQTGRNTIYF
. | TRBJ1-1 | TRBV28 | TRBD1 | TGTGCCAGCAGTTTACTGACAGGGGTCCTGAACACTGAAGCTTTCTTT | CASSLLTGVLNTEAFF
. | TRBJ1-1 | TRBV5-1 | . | TGCGCCAGCAGCTATGAGGAAGCGGTGAACACTGAAGCTTTCTTT | CASSYEEAVNTEAFF
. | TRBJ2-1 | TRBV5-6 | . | TGTGCCAGCAACATGGGACATAGGATACATGAGCAGTTCTTC | CASNMGHRIHEQFF
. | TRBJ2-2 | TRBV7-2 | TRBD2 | TGTGCCAGCAGCCAATTTAGCGGGGGGCCGGTGAACACCGGGGAGCTGTTTTTT | CASSQFSGGPVNTGELFF
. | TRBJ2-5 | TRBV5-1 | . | TGCGCCAGCAGCTTGGCAGAGACCCAGTACTTC | CASSLAETQYF
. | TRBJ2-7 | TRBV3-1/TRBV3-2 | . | TGTGCCAGCAGCCAAGGGCAGGGTGGGAACGAGCAGTACTTC | CASSQGQGGNEQYF
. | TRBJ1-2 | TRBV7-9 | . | TGTGCCAGCAGCTCACCACAGGTTGTCGACTATGGCTACACCTTC | CASSSPQVVDYGYTF
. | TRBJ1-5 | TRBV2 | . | TGTGCCAGCAGTACCCGACAGAATCAGCCCCAGCATTTT | CASSTRQNQPQHF
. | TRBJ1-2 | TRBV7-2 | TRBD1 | TGTGCCAGCAGCTTAGAGGACAGGGCATATGGCTACACCTTC | CASSLEDRAYGYTF
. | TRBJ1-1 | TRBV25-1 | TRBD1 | TGTGCCAGCAGTGACCCCGGGACAGGCATTCTTGAAGCTTTCTTT | CASSDPGTGILEAFF
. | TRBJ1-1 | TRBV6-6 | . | TGTGCCATCAAGGAGGGCGCCGAAGCTTTCTTT | CAIKEGAEAFF
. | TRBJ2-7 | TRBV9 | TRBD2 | TGTGCCAGCAGCGTAGGGCCGGGGGGCTCCTACGAGCAGTACTTC | CASSVGPGGSYEQYF
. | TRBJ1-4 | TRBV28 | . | TGTGCCAGCAGAACCCGAGGTAGTGAAAAACTGTTTTTT | CASRTRGSEKLFF
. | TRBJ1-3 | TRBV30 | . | TGTGCCTGGGATCAGGGAAACACCATATATTTT | CAWDQGNTIYF
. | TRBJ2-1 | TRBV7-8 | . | TGTGCCAGCAGCTTAGAGGGCAGTTACAATGAGCAGTTCTTC | CASSLEGSYNEQFF
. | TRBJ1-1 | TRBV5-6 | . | TGTGCCAGCAGCTTGCGGGACCCTGAAGCTTTCTTT | CASSLRDPEAFF
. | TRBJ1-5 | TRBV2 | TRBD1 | TGTGCCAGCAGTGCAGGGGGCGTTCAGCCCCAGCATTTT | CASSAGGVQPQHF